The rows below give T cell receptor beta chains drawn from one sample of a study of shared clonotypes between healthy human individuals. Assay: immunoSEQ multiplex PCR; the TCRdb copy retains only in-frame clones and omits some. Found here are 2,500,000 or so clones, 90% to 95% of them singletons; the top ten hold around 0.14%. The specimen was naive CD4+ T cells sorted from blood. These receptors originate from a man between 18 and 35 years old in good health. The conserved cysteine and the conserved F or W are not part of the CDR3 here. Each record gives: D gene, CDR3 length, V gene, CDR3 protein. The D gene is left open where the match is weak.

D gene: TRBD2
CDR3 length: 11
V gene: TRBV30
CDR3 protein: AWTSGTYNEQF

D gene: NA
CDR3 length: 10
V gene: TRBV4-3
CDR3 protein: ASSPGRNGYT

D gene: TRBD2
CDR3 length: 13
V gene: TRBV6-6
CDR3 protein: ASSLIAGVETEQY

D gene: NA
CDR3 length: 11
V gene: TRBV5-6
CDR3 protein: ASSLDGRVAQY

D gene: TRBD2
CDR3 length: 12
V gene: TRBV28
CDR3 protein: ASSLGGRRETQY

D gene: TRBD2
CDR3 length: 12
V gene: TRBV18
CDR3 protein: ASSSGTSNNEQF

D gene: TRBD1
CDR3 length: 12
V gene: TRBV6-6
CDR3 protein: ASSYGGTDYGYT

D gene: NA
CDR3 length: 11
V gene: TRBV6-5
CDR3 protein: ASSYRQDSEAF

D gene: TRBD1
CDR3 length: 12
V gene: TRBV28
CDR3 protein: ASSDRGRATEAF

D gene: TRBD1
CDR3 length: 13
V gene: TRBV19
CDR3 protein: ASSIGTGEMNGYT

D gene: NA
CDR3 length: 12
V gene: TRBV10-1
CDR3 protein: ASSTGISTDTQY

D gene: TRBD1
CDR3 length: 13
V gene: TRBV7-9
CDR3 protein: ASSPRQGLNTEAF

D gene: NA
CDR3 length: 14
V gene: TRBV4-2
CDR3 protein: ASSQVWGADTGELF

D gene: NA
CDR3 length: 9
V gene: TRBV6-1
CDR3 protein: ASTAINEQF

D gene: NA
CDR3 length: 12
V gene: TRBV10-3
CDR3 protein: AISESTSGYGYT

D gene: NA
CDR3 length: 11
V gene: TRBV28
CDR3 protein: ASSLPPPYEQY

D gene: TRBD1
CDR3 length: 14
V gene: TRBV7-9
CDR3 protein: ASRSNDRGPNSPLH

D gene: NA
CDR3 length: 11
V gene: TRBV5-8
CDR3 protein: ASSLAAPYEQY

D gene: NA
CDR3 length: 14
V gene: TRBV7-2
CDR3 protein: ASSSRLSGQLREQY

D gene: NA
CDR3 length: 13
V gene: TRBV4-3
CDR3 protein: ASSQDPGTTDTQY

D gene: NA
CDR3 length: 13
V gene: TRBV18
CDR3 protein: ASSPRGNNTGELF

D gene: TRBD2
CDR3 length: 13
V gene: TRBV6-5
CDR3 protein: ASSRRLAEAYEQY